This TCR beta chain is drawn from a study of blood T cell repertoires in COVID-19. Study at large: There were acute and convalescent COVID-19 samples, and they came from the United States, Italy and Spain. Nucleic acid was either cDNA or gDNA, and it came from T cells, B-cell-depleted T cells, or PBMCs.

This CDR3 is 20 amino acids long. V trimming: 4 bases; J trimming: 1 base; junction bases outside the gene matches: 20. Germline CDR1 SGHKS, CDR2 YYEKEE (reference sequence). Source study methods: Amplified reference gene primers provided the basis for estimating nucleated cell counts. The data were produced by immunoSEQ multiplex PCR, yet TCRdb's version contains in-frame clones alone and is incomplete. V and J calls and clone size follow that table, whereas D and trimming were derived from the DNA. There are 56,000 or so clones in the sample; under 90% occur only once, and 28% lies in the top ten. Sequenced: peripheral blood. The J gene is TRBJ1-3, the V gene TRBV5-5; 7 positions match TRBD1. This sequence was found in a human donor in a cohort sampled during active COVID-19. This CDR3 is CASSPRLQGTARMSGNTIYF. The DNA for the CDR3 is TGTGCCAGCAGCCCGCGGTTACAGGGGACAGCTCGTATGTCTGGAAACACCATATATTTT.